One and the same sample provided the 7 T cell receptor beta chains below, sequenced in a study of early T cells in non-severe SARS-CoV-2 infection. TCRdb re-derived calls from the 5' RACE reads in MiXCR, one entry per CDR3 protein. The sample shows about 83,000 distinct CDR3 sequences, roughly 12% of them seen only once. Sample: whole blood. The receptors originated from an adult who was a healthcare worker with PCR-confirmed SARS-CoV-2 infection or an uninfected control (not recorded which).

This clonotype was counted only a few times. DNA of the CDR3: TGTGCCAGCAGTGAATTTCCTGTTGTAGATACGCAGTATTTT. It yields the protein CASSEFPVVDTQYF. The chain uses TRBV6-1 and TRBJ2-3, with unresolved D. The germline CDR1 and CDR2 sequences are MNHNS and SASEGT. V dropped 2 bases and J dropped 5 bases, with 11 bases sitting between them. The CDR3 loop spans 14 amino acids.

V is TRBV4-2 and J is TRBJ2-3; perhaps TRBD2 as D (6 bases). The germline V and J ends were trimmed by 1 base and 5 bases, with 16 bases remaining between them. The CDR3 consists of 16 residues. Germline lookup yields CDR1 LGHNA and CDR2 YNFKEQ. The CDR3 region is CASSQAVGEAGDTQYF. CDR3 nucleotide sequence: TGTGCCAGCAGCCAAGCTGTGGGGGAGGCCGGAGATACGCAGTATTTT.

This clonotype was detected many times. The chain is built from TRBV6-2 or TRBV6-3 and TRBJ2-2; 7 bases line up with TRBD2. J gave up 6 bases and V 2 bases, and 12 bases lay outside the gene matches. Germline CDR1 MNHEY, CDR2 SVGEGT. The CDR3 covers 17 residues. The CDR3 DNA follows: TGTGCCAGCAGTTACCGTCTTGGGCGGGAGTTATCCGGGGAGCTGTTTTTT. Amino acids: CASSYRLGRELSGELFF.

The chain is built from TRBV27 and TRBJ2-1; TRBD2 aligns across 10 bases. The V gene end was trimmed by 3 bases and the J gene end by 0 bases; junction bases not matched to a gene: 5. The germline gives CDR1 MNHEY, CDR2 SMNVEV (reference sequence). This CDR3 comprises 17 residues. CDR3 nucleotides: TGTGCCAGCAGTTTCCCTACTAGCGGGACCTCCTACAATGAGCAGTTCTTC. It yields the protein CASSFPTSGTSYNEQFF.

The chain combines TRBV27 with TRBJ1-1; TRBD1 matches at 8 bases. Germline assignment: CDR1 MNHEY and CDR2 SMNVEV (reference sequence). V lost 7 bases, J lost 0 bases, and 13 bases stayed unmatched. The length of the CDR3 is 17 residues. The CDR3 reads CASNPKGQGKLNTEAFF. The CDR3 DNA reads as TGTGCCAGCAACCCTAAAGGACAGGGAAAACTGAACACTGAAGCTTTCTTT.

The chain uses TRBV7-2 and TRBJ2-2, with TRBD2 matching 7 bases. There are 16 residues in the CDR3. Germline V gene lookup returns CDR1 SGHTA and CDR2 FQGNSA. Trimming removed 8 bases from V and 4 bases from J; junction bases left unmatched: 13. The CDR3 sequence is CASPSFSRETTGELFF. CDR3 coding DNA: TGTGCCAGCCCAAGCTTTTCGCGGGAGACCACCGGGGAGCTGTTTTTT.

This clonotype appeared a few times. The genes are TRBV5-5 and TRBJ2-1; tentatively, D is TRBD1 or TRBD2 (5 bases each). Between the trimmed V and J ends, which lost 1 base and 9 bases, there was a span of 17 bases. The CDR3 totals 15 residues. CDR1 and CDR2 from the germline V gene are SGHKS and YYEKEE (reference sequence). CDR3 bases: TGTGCCAGCAGCTTGTTTATGCCCTTCGGGGCTGAGCAGTTCTTC. It yields the protein CASSLFMPFGAEQFF. Combining the CDR3 with reference TRBV5-5 and TRBJ2-1 gives the whole variable domain DAGVTQSPTHLIKTRGQQVTLRCSPISGHKSVSWYQQVLGQGPQFIFQYYEKEERGRGNFPDRFSARQFPNYSSELNVNALLLGDSALYLCASSLFMPFGAEQFFGPGTRLTVL.